The rows below give T cell receptor beta chains drawn from one sample of a study of Graves' ophthalmopathy and Graves' hyperthyroidism. Each CDR3 protein is one row after TCRdb ran MiXCR on the multiplex PCR reads. This sample has over a million distinct CDR3 sequences, with roughly 35% found just once. The material sequenced was peripheral blood or thyroid tissue (not recorded which). Receptor source: an adult man with Graves' hyperthyroidism. The CDR3 runs from the conserved cysteine through the conserved F or W. A D gene is named only where the DNA matches it firmly. A clone size is listed for some rows: how often the clone was seen (once, few, many), or a class if it is expanded.

j_call d_call v_call clone_size cdr3_nt cdr3_aa
TRBJ1-5 TRBD1 TRBV7-2 many TGTGCCAGCCAGGGACAGGGGCCTGGATGGCCCCAGCATTTT CASQGQGPGWPQHF
TRBJ2-5 . TRBV24-1 few TGTGCCACCAGTGTAGGAGGGGTACGGAACCAAGAGACCCAGTACTTC CATSVGGVRNQETQYF
TRBJ2-7 TRBD1 TRBV6-6 . TGTGCCAGCAGCACACCGGGACAGGGGTATCTCGAGCAGTACTTC CASSTPGQGYLEQYF
TRBJ2-7 . TRBV6-2/TRBV6-3 many TGTGCCAGCACCTCTTTTAGCGAGCAGTACTTC CASTSFSEQYF
TRBJ2-6 TRBD2 TRBV20-1 few TGCAGTGCTAGAGATCCGGCGGGAGGTAAATCTGGGGCCAACGTCCTGACTTTC CSARDPAGGKSGANVLTF
TRBJ1-1 . TRBV29-1 . TGCAGCTTAGGAATGGGGGTCGAGAGCACTGAAGCTTTCTTT CSLGMGVESTEAFF
TRBJ1-1 . TRBV19 few TGTGCCAGTAGTCGGGGGAACAGCTTCCTGGGCACTGAAGCTTTCTTT CASSRGNSFLGTEAFF
TRBJ2-7 . TRBV11-2 many TGTGCCAGCAGCGTCTACTACGAGCAGTACTTC CASSVYYEQYF
TRBJ1-5 . TRBV6-1 few TGTGCCAGCTTTGTGGGCTTTGCTGGCAATCAGCCCCAGCATTTT CASFVGFAGNQPQHF
TRBJ1-6 . TRBV6-5 many TGTGCCAGCAGAAGGGGGGGGTCGAATTCACCCCTCCACTTT CASRRGGSNSPLHF
TRBJ2-2 . TRBV6-1 . TGTGCCAGCAGTGTTAGGGATGCCACCGGGGAGCTGTTTTTT CASSVRDATGELFF
TRBJ2-5 . TRBV5-6 many TGTGCCAGCAGCTCCGGGAAGGGCCAAGAGACCCAGTACTTC CASSSGKGQETQYF
TRBJ2-2 . TRBV9 few TGTGCCAGCAGGGGTCCGACCGGGGAGCTGTTTTTT CASRGPTGELFF
TRBJ2-7 . TRBV6-5 many TGTGCCAGCAGTTACAGGGCTACTCTCTACGAGCAGTACTTC CASSYRATLYEQYF
TRBJ2-7 . TRBV20-1 . TGCAGTGCTAGTTGGGACTTCCTCTCCTACGAGCAGTACTTC CSASWDFLSYEQYF
TRBJ2-7 . TRBV4-1 . TGCGCCAGCAGCCAATTTTGGCTCGTTGGGTCCTACGAGCAGTACTTC CASSQFWLVGSYEQYF
TRBJ1-1 . TRBV7-6 many TGTGCCAGCAGCTTAGGCCCGTTGAACACTGAAGCTTTCTTT CASSLGPLNTEAFF
TRBJ2-7 TRBD2 TRBV2 . TGTGCCAGCAGTGATATCCCTAGCGGGGTATACGAGCAGTACTTC CASSDIPSGVYEQYF
TRBJ2-7 TRBD1 TRBV16 . TGTGCCAGCAGCCTCCTACCAGGGACAGGCGAGCAGTACTTC CASSLLPGTGEQYF
TRBJ1-2 . TRBV29-1 . TGCATCACGACTGGGCGGGAAAGCTATGGCTACACCTTC CITTGRESYGYTF
TRBJ1-4 . TRBV27 few TGTGCCAGCACGTGGGGTCTTGGTGAAAAACTGTTTTTT CASTWGLGEKLFF
TRBJ1-1 TRBD1 TRBV7-9 . TGTGCCAGCAGCCCCGGGGACAGGGGACAGAACACTGAAGCTTTCTTT CASSPGDRGQNTEAFF
TRBJ2-5 TRBD1 TRBV4-3 few TGCGCCAGCAGCCAAGGGACAGGGGGAAAGAAGACCCAGTACTTC CASSQGTGGKKTQYF
TRBJ1-5 . TRBV19 . TGTGCCAGTAGCCTCCGGACAGAATCATATAGCAATCAGCCCCAGCATTTT CASSLRTESYSNQPQHF
TRBJ1-5 . TRBV7-2 many TGTGCCAGCAGCCCCCAAACTTGGGGTCAGCCCCAGCATTTT CASSPQTWGQPQHF
TRBJ2-7 . TRBV4-2 few TGTGCCAGCAGCCCCCGTGTCAGGGAGGAACCCTACGAGCAGTACTTC CASSPRVREEPYEQYF
TRBJ1-3 . TRBV14 many TGTGCCAGCAGCCAAGATCTCGTCGACTCTGGAAACACCATATATTTT CASSQDLVDSGNTIYF
TRBJ2-5 . TRBV12-3/TRBV12-4 few TGTGCCAGCAGTTCTGGAGTAAAGAAGACCCAGTACTTC CASSSGVKKTQYF
TRBJ2-7 TRBD1 TRBV10-2 . TGTGCCAGCAGTTACTCGACTGGTATTCAGGACAGGAGGTCCTACGAGCAGTACTTC CASSYSTGIQDRRSYEQYF
TRBJ1-1 . TRBV10-3 . TGTGCCACGGGACATCAGAACACTGAAGCTTTCTTT CATGHQNTEAFF
TRBJ2-7 . TRBV20-1 . TGCAGTGCTAGAGCAGTTTCCTACGAGCAGCACTTC CSARAVSYEQHF
TRBJ1-2 . TRBV20-1 many TGCAGTGCTAGGGGGTTGGGGGTCTATGGCTACACCTTC CSARGLGVYGYTF
TRBJ2-7 . TRBV11-2 many TGTGCCAGCACCAGGTCCCGTGCCTACGAGCAGTACTTC CASTRSRAYEQYF
TRBJ1-5 TRBD1 TRBV5-1 few TGCGCCAGCAGCTTGGTGAGAGGGCAGGGGGCCAGCAATCAGCCCCAGCATTTT CASSLVRGQGASNQPQHF
TRBJ1-5 . TRBV6-5 many TGTGCCAGCAGTCCGGTGAGGGGACAGCCCCAGCATTTT CASSPVRGQPQHF
TRBJ2-7 . TRBV7-9 . TGTGCCAGCACCACATCTAGTGACGAGCAGTACTTC CASTTSSDEQYF
TRBJ2-2 . TRBV5-1 . TGCGCCAGCAGCCAAGATCAGCAGGAGCTGTTTTTT CASSQDQQELFF
TRBJ1-2 TRBD1 TRBV9 many TGTGCCAGCAGCGGAAACAGGGGGCATTACTATGGCTACACCTTC CASSGNRGHYYGYTF
TRBJ2-2 . TRBV20-1 . TGCAGTGCTAGAGGCGGCACCGGGGAGCCGTTTTTT CSARGGTGEPFF
TRBJ2-7 . TRBV15 many TGTGCCACCAGCAGAGATCGAGAAGCTCCCGGGACAAGGGTGTACGAGCAGTACTTC CATSRDREAPGTRVYEQYF
TRBJ1-5 . TRBV2 . TGTGCCAGCAGTTCGGGGGAATTCAATCAGCCCCAGCGTTTT CASSSGEFNQPQRF
TRBJ2-2 TRBD2 TRBV7-8 . TGTGCCAGCAGCCCTACGGCGGGGGGACTTAACACCGGGGAGCTGTTTTTT CASSPTAGGLNTGELFF
TRBJ1-1 . TRBV5-1 few TGCGCCAGCAAAAAGGAGGGGAACACTGAAGCTTTCTTT CASKKEGNTEAFF
TRBJ1-5 TRBD1 TRBV10-2 few TGCGCCAGCAAAGGGACAGCGGGACGTCAGCCCCAGCATTTT CASKGTAGRQPQHF
TRBJ2-7 TRBD2 TRBV2 many TGTGCCAGCAGTGATGGGGGAGCGGGAGGCTACGAGCAGTACTTC CASSDGGAGGYEQYF
TRBJ2-7 TRBD1 TRBV7-9 many TGTGCCAGCAGCTTAGTAGGAGGACAGGGATACGAGCAGTACTTC CASSLVGGQGYEQYF
TRBJ2-5 TRBD1 TRBV20-1 . TGCAGTGCTAGAGATCCGAGACAGGGGGGGCAAGAGACCCAGTACTTC CSARDPRQGGQETQYF
TRBJ2-2 . TRBV15 . TGTGCCACCAGCAGAGGTCAGGGTTTCTTTCACGGGGAGCTGTTTTTT CATSRGQGFFHGELFF
TRBJ1-4 . TRBV19 many TGTGCCAGTACCATGTGGGGGTTTGGAGAAAAACTGTTTTTT CASTMWGFGEKLFF
TRBJ1-4 . TRBV30 . TGTGCCTGGAGGGCAACATATGGGAGTCGTGAAAAACTGTTTTTT CAWRATYGSREKLFF
TRBJ1-4 . TRBV29-1 few TGCAGCGTCAAGGACGTCGGGGCTAATGAAAAACTGTTTTTT CSVKDVGANEKLFF
TRBJ1-1 . TRBV5-8 many TGTGCCAGCAGCTTGGACAGAAACGAAGCTTTCTTT CASSLDRNEAFF
TRBJ2-7 . TRBV15 . TGTGCCACCATTCGGGACACCCCCTACGAGCAGTACTTC CATIRDTPYEQYF
TRBJ1-6 TRBD1 TRBV20-1 once TGCAGTGTTAGGGACAGGGAATCACCCCTCCACTTT CSVRDRESPLHF
TRBJ2-7 . TRBV24-1 . TGTGCCACCAGTGATTGGGGGGACGAGCAGTACTTC CATSDWGDEQYF
TRBJ2-7 . TRBV20-1 . TGCAGTGCCCCTTTAAGGCGCCAAAGTTCCTACGAGCAGTACTTC CSAPLRRQSSYEQYF
TRBJ2-7 . TRBV7-2 . TGTGCCAGCAGCTTAGCGGGAGTCAGGGAGCAGTGCTTC CASSLAGVREQCF
TRBJ1-5 . TRBV12-3/TRBV12-4 . TGTGCCAGCAGTTACGGGGCCGCTCAGCCCCAGCATTTT CASSYGAAQPQHF
TRBJ1-5 . TRBV20-1 . TGCAGTGCTAGAGAGGGGTCCGGCCAGCCCCAGCATTTT CSAREGSGQPQHF